This T cell receptor (beta chain) was identified during a study of T cell changes during pregnancy in multiple sclerosis. Looked up from germline, CDR1 is SQVTM and CDR2 is ANQGSEA. The CDR3 spans 13 residues. The V segment lost 3 bases and the J segment 5 bases; nucleotides outside the gene matches: 3. The table came from immunoSEQ multiplex PCR; TCRdb's copy has only in-frame clones and leaves some out. In the table there are over 50,000 clones, 88% of which are singletons. This TCR derives from a female donor with multiple sclerosis, enrolled in a pregnancy study. V and J are TRBV29-1 and TRBJ1-2; TRBD1 matches 10 bases. Material: peripheral blood, obtained in the first trimester of pregnancy. CDR3: CSVEDRGDYGYTF. As DNA, the CDR3 is TGCAGCGTTGAGGACAGGGGGGATTATGGCTACACCTTC.